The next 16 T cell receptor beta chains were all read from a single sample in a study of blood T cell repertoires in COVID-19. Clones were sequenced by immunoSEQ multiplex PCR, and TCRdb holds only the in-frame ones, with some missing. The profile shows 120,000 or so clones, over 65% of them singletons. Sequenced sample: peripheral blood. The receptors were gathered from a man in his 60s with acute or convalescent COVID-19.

CDR3 amino acids: CASSFEGGQPQHF. For the CDR3, the DNA is TGTGCCAGCAGCTTCGAGGGAGGTCAGCCCCAGCATTTT. The chain links TRBV5-4 to TRBJ1-5; D remains unclear. V was trimmed by 2 bases and J by 6 bases, leaving 9 bases between them. Germline CDR1 reads SGHNT; CDR2 reads YYREEE (reference sequence). The CDR3 sequence is 13 residues long. The variable domain in full, with the rest retrieved from reference TRBV5-4 and TRBJ1-5, is ETGVTQSPTHLIKTRGQQVTLRCSSQSGHNTVSWYQQALGQGPQFIFQYYREEENGRGNFPPRFSGLQFPNYSSELNVNALELDDSALYLCASSFEGGQPQHFGDGTRLSIL.

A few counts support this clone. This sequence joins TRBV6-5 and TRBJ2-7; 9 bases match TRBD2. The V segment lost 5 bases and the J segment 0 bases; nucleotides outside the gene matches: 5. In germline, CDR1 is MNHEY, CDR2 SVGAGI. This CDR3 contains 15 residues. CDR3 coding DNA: TGTGCCAGCAGTATTAGCGGGAGCAGCTCCTACGAGCAGTACTTC. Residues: CASSISGSSSYEQYF.

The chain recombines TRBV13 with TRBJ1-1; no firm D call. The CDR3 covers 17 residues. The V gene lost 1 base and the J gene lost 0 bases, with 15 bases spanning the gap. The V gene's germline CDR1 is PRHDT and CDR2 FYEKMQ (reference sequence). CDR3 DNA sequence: TGTGCCAGCAGCTTAGTCAGGCAGGCCCACATGAACACTGAAGCTTTCTTT. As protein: CASSLVRQAHMNTEAFF.

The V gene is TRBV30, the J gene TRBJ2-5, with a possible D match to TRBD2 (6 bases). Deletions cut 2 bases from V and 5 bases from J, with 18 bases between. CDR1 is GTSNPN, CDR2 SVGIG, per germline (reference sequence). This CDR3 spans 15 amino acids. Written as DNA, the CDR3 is TGTGCCTGGAGTCCCTTAGGGGAGGCCGGGGAGACCCAGTACTTC. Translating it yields CAWSPLGEAGETQYF.

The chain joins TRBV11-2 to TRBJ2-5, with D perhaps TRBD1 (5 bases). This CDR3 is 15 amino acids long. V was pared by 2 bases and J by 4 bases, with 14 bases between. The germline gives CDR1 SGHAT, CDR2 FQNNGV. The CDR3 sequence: CASSLSRPTGETQYF. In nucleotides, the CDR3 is TGTGCCAGCAGCTTAAGCCGCCCCACAGGAGAGACCCAGTACTTC.

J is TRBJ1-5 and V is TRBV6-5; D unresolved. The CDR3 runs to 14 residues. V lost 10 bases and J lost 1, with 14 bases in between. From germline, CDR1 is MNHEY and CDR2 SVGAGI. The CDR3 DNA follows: TGTGCCAACGAGGTGAGGTCAAGCAATCAGCCCCAGCATTTT. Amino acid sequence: CANEVRSSNQPQHF.

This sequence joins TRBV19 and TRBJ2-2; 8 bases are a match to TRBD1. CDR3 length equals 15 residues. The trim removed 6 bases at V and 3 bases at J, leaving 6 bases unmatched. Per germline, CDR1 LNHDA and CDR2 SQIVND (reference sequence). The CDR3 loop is CASRPGQGDTGELFF. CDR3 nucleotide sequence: TGTGCCAGTAGGCCCGGACAGGGCGACACCGGGGAGCTGTTTTTT. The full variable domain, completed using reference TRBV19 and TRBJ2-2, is DGGITQSPKYLFRKEGQNVTLSCEQNLNHDAMYWYRQDPGQGLRLIYYSQIVNDFQKGDIAEGYSVSREKKESFPLTVTSAQKNPTAFYLCASRPGQGDTGELFFGEGSRLTVL.

The CDR3 sequence: CASSHLAGRLETQYF. For the CDR3, the DNA is TGTGCCAGCAGCCATCTAGCGGGAAGGCTAGAGACGCAGTATTTT. V is TRBV14 and J is TRBJ2-3; 9 bases map to TRBD2. The CDR3 loop spans 15 amino acids. Trimming at V came to 3 bases and at J to 9 bases, leaving 10 bases not matched to a gene. In germline, CDR1 is SGHDN, CDR2 FVKESK.

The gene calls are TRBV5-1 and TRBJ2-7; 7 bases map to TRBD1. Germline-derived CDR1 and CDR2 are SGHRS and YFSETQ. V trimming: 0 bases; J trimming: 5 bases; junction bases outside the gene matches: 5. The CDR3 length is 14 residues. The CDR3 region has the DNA TGCGCCAGCAGCTTGGGCGACAGGGCGAACGAGCAGTACTTC. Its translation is CASSLGDRANEQYF.

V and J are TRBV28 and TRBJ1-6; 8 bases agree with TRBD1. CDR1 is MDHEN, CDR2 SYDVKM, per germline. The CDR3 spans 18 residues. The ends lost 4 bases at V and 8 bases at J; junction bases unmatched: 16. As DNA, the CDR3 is TGTGCCAGCAGTTCCGCAGGGGGCGCCGATAGGGGTGATTCACCCCTCCACTTT. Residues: CASSSAGGADRGDSPLHF.

This CDR3 reads CASSISLVNYEQYF. The DNA for the CDR3 is TGTGCCAGTAGTATTAGCCTAGTCAACTACGAGCAGTACTTC. The chain joins TRBV19 to TRBJ2-7, with D hard to call. The CDR3 is 14 residues long. V was pared by 3 bases and J by 3 bases, with 12 bases between. From germline, CDR1 is LNHDA and CDR2 SQIVND (reference sequence).

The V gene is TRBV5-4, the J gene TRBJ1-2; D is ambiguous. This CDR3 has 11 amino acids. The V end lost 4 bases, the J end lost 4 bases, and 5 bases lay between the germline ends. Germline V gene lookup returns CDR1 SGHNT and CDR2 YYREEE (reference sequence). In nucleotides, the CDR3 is TGTGCCAGCAGCCCGGGCTATGGCTACACCTTC. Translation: CASSPGYGYTF.

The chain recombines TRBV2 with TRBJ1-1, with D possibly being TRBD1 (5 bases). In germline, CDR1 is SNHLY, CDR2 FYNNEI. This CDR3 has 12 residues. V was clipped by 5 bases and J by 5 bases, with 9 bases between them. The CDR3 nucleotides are TGTGCCAGCAGTAGCAGGGATACTGAAGCTTTCTTT. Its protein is CASSSRDTEAFF.

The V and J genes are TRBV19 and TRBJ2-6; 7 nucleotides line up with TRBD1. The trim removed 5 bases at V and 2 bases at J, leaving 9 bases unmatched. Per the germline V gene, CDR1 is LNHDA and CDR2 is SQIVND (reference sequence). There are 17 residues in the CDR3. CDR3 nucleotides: TGTGCCAGTAGTGTCGACGGGACAGCAACTGGGGCCAACGTCCTGACTTTC. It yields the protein CASSVDGTATGANVLTF.

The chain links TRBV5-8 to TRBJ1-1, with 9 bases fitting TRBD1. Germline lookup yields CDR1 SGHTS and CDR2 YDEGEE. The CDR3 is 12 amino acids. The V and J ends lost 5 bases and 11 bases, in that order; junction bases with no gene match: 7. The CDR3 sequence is CASSSTGGMAFF. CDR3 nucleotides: TGTGCCAGCAGTTCAACAGGGGGCATGGCTTTCTTT.

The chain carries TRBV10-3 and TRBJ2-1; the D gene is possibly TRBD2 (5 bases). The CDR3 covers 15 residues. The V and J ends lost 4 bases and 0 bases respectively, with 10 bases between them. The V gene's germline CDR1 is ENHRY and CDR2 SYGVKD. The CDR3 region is CAISGPGSSYNEQFF. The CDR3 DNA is TGTGCCATCAGTGGCCCGGGGAGCTCCTACAATGAGCAGTTCTTC.